The source of this TCR beta chain is a study of CD8+ T cells in alopecia areata. Once RNA had been extracted, it was reverse transcribed into cDNA to act as the sequencing template. Here immunoSEQ multiplex PCR was the method, and the copy in TCRdb shows in-frame clones only, minus some. The sample yields about 14,000 clones, 45% to 60% seen once. It was from alopecia areata patients that lesional scalp punch biopsies and peripheral blood were collected. This CDR3 is built from 11 residues. V dropped 9 bases and J dropped 2 bases, with 7 bases sitting between them. Germline CDR1 reads LNHDA; CDR2 reads SQIVND (reference sequence).

The chain has TRBV19 and TRBJ1-2, with D possibly matching TRBD1 (5 bases). The input for sequencing was skin, taken at week 0. This clonotype was sampled from a human donor with alopecia areata. The CDR3 bases are TGTGCCAGCCGGGACAACTATGGCTACACCTTC. Protein product: CASRDNYGYTF.